Presented here are 27 T cell receptor beta chains from one specimen sequenced in a study of cytomegalovirus exposure and HLA in healthy donors. PCR was performed using 60 Vbeta and 13 Jbeta primers. Repertoires were generated with immunoSEQ multiplex PCR, while TCRdb's copy carries only in-frame clones and drops some. The repertoire holds more than 65,000 clones, with 60% to 85% as singletons. Sequences were obtained from PBMCs. Receptor source: a man aged 18 to 35 in good health and CMV-seropositive.

The chain couples TRBV10-1 to TRBJ1-1; TRBD1 matches 12 bases. The V and J ends lost 3 bases and 3 bases, in that order; junction bases with no gene match: 5. The CDR3 is 16 residues long. Germline CDR1 reads WNHNN; CDR2 reads SYGVQD (reference sequence). The CDR3 DNA is TGCGCCAGCAGTGAAGGGACAGGGGGCTGGGACACTGAAGCTTTCTTT. Translation: CASSEGTGGWDTEAFF.

J is TRBJ2-3 and V is TRBV6-1; D might be TRBD1 (6 bases). V lost 8 bases to trimming and J lost 0 bases, with 15 bases between them. The CDR3 is made up of 15 amino acids. Germline V CDR1 and CDR2: MNHNS, SASEGT. The DNA of the CDR3 is TGTGCCAGCGGAGAGACAGGCTATAGCACAGATACGCAGTATTTT. It encodes CASGETGYSTDTQYF.

The chain uses TRBV27 and TRBJ2-3; 9 bases agree with TRBD2. The germline V gene encodes CDR1 MNHEY and CDR2 SMNVEV (reference sequence). The CDR3 contains 14 residues. V was clipped by 7 bases and J by 1 base; unmatched bases: 3. The CDR3 DNA reads TGTGCCAGCACTCGACTAGCGGGCACAGATACGCAGTATTTT. Its protein is CASTRLAGTDTQYF.

V is TRBV6-6 and J is TRBJ1-2; D gene uncertain. V was trimmed by 6 bases and J by 1 base, leaving 9 bases between them. The CDR3 runs 13 residues. Germline loops: CDR1 MNHNY, CDR2 SVGAGI (reference sequence). The chain's CDR3 is CASSRQDNYGYTF. In nucleotides, the CDR3 is TGTGCCAGCAGCCGACAAGATAACTATGGCTACACCTTC.

This rearrangement joins TRBV29-1 to TRBJ2-7, with 10 nucleotides matching TRBD2. Per germline, CDR1 SQVTM and CDR2 ANQGSEA. The CDR3 runs to 13 residues. Germline trimming cut 4 bases from V and 4 bases from J; bases unmatched to any gene: 4. CDR3 DNA sequence: TGCAGCGTTGGGTCTAGCGGGAGATACGAGCAGTACTTC. Translating gives CSVGSSGRYEQYF.

The V gene is TRBV4-1, the J gene TRBJ2-1; 7 nucleotides agree with TRBD2. The germline gives CDR1 MGHRA, CDR2 YSYEKL. Germline trimming cut 2 bases from V and 0 bases from J; bases unmatched to any gene: 10. The CDR3 is 18 residues long. CDR3 amino acids: CASSQSFTRESSYNEQFF. For the CDR3, the DNA is TGCGCCAGCAGCCAAAGCTTCACGCGGGAGAGCTCCTACAATGAGCAGTTCTTC.

This sequence joins TRBV5-4 and TRBJ2-7; 8 bases align to TRBD2. The junction had 7 bases not matched to a gene; V was cut back by 4 bases and J by 7 bases. The V gene's germline CDR1 is SGHNT and CDR2 YYREEE (reference sequence). The CDR3 runs to 13 residues. Here the CDR3 reads CASSHRLAPEQYF. The CDR3 coding sequence is TGTGCCAGCAGCCATCGACTAGCGCCAGAGCAGTACTTC.

CDR3 region: CARGQGGEQYF. The CDR3 DNA reads as TGTGCCAGGGGACAGGGGGGCGAGCAGTACTTC. The rearrangement uses TRBV2 and TRBJ2-7; 11 bases fit TRBD1. Germline CDR1 and CDR2: SNHLY and FYNNEI. With 9 bases clipped from V and 6 bases from J, the junction kept 1 base outside the gene matches. The CDR3 has 11 residues.

This chain connects TRBV29-1 to TRBJ2-7, with 10 bases identical to TRBD1. With 5 bases clipped from V and 5 bases from J, the junction kept 12 bases outside the gene matches. The CDR3 is 15 residues long. Per the germline V gene, CDR1 is SQVTM and CDR2 is ANQGSEA. Here the CDR3 reads CSVQPSGTGVDEQYF. The CDR3 DNA is TGCAGCGTTCAGCCCTCGGGGACAGGGGTCGACGAGCAGTACTTC.

The chain couples TRBV5-1 to TRBJ2-3; D possibly corresponds to TRBD1 (5 bases). The CDR3 extends over 13 amino acids. Trimming removed 3 bases at V and 6 bases at J, with 11 bases between. Looked up from germline, CDR1 is SGHRS and CDR2 is YFSETQ. CDR3: CASSSTGDDTQYF. The CDR3 region has the DNA TGCGCCAGCAGCTCCACAGGCGATGATACGCAGTATTTT.

V and J are TRBV4-2 and TRBJ2-7; D perhaps matches TRBD1 (6 bases). CDR3 length: 14 amino acids. Trimming pared 6 bases from V and 5 bases from J, leaving 17 bases between. Germline V gives CDR1 LGHNA, CDR2 YNFKEQ. The CDR3, as DNA: TGTGCCAGCAGACCCTCAGGGGAAAGCGACGAGCAGTACTTC. Translating it yields CASRPSGESDEQYF.

The chain combines TRBV28 with TRBJ2-5, with 8 positions matching TRBD2. The end of the DNA is better explained by TRBJ2-7, so the J call may be wrong. The CDR3 is made up of 11 amino acids. Germline assignment: CDR1 MDHEN and CDR2 SYDVKM. This chain's CDR3 is CASSGIYEQYF. The CDR3 nucleotides are TGTGCCAGTAGCGGGATCTACGAGCAGTACTTC.

J is TRBJ2-1 and V is TRBV9, with TRBD2 identical over 9 bases. Germline V gene data show CDR1 as SGDLS and CDR2 as YYNGEE. This CDR3 is built from 15 residues. V trimming: 0 bases; J trimming: 4 bases; junction bases outside the gene matches: 2. The CDR3 region is CASSVVTSGYNEQFF. The CDR3 nucleotides read TGTGCCAGCAGCGTAGTGACTAGCGGATACAATGAGCAGTTCTTC.

This clone appeared a single time. The genes are TRBV7-9 and TRBJ1-1; D is possibly TRBD1 (5 bases). CDR3 length: 16 residues. V lost 3 bases and J 1 base, leaving 15 bases between the germline ends. CDR1 is SEHNR and CDR2 is FQNEAQ in the germline V gene (reference sequence). The CDR3: CASSLGGFMGNTEAFF. The CDR3 DNA sequence: TGTGCCAGCAGCTTGGGGGGGTTCATGGGGAACACTGAAGCTTTCTTT.

This chain uses TRBV6-1 with TRBJ2-7; 8 nucleotides align to TRBD1. V lost 2 bases to trimming and J lost 4 bases; unmatched junction nucleotides: 4. This CDR3 has 14 amino acids. Germline loops: CDR1 MNHNS, CDR2 SASEGT. The CDR3 DNA follows: TGTGCCAGCAGTGAACAAGGACAGGGATACGAGCAGTACTTC. The encoded protein is CASSEQGQGYEQYF.

This chain links TRBV6-1 with TRBJ2-7; D unclear. CDR1 is MNHNS and CDR2 is SASEGT in the germline V gene. The CDR3 has 13 residues. V was cut by 2 bases and J by 2 bases, with 7 bases left in between. Here the CDR3 DNA reads TGTGCCAGCAGTGAAAGAGCCCCCTACGAGCAGTACTTC. Its translation is CASSERAPYEQYF.

Only one count was recorded for this clone. V and J are TRBV6-5 and TRBJ2-1, with 10 bases lining up with TRBD2. Germline values: CDR1 MNHEY, CDR2 SVGAGI. V shed 4 bases and J 5 bases; nucleotides not matched to a gene: 2. The CDR3 length is 14 residues. CDR3 sequence reads: CASSSAGGNNEQFF. The CDR3 DNA reads TGTGCCAGCAGTTCAGCGGGAGGGAACAATGAGCAGTTCTTC.

The chain uses TRBV6-1 and TRBJ2-1, with 7 bases that match TRBD2. Germline V gives CDR1 MNHNS, CDR2 SASEGT. The CDR3 sequence is 13 residues long. Losses at the gene ends were 6 bases for V and 4 bases for J; bases not matched to a gene: 3. In nucleotides, the CDR3 is TGTGCCAGCAGGACCGGGGGGTACAATGAGCAGTTCTTC. This translates into CASRTGGYNEQFF.

The V gene is TRBV9, the J gene TRBJ1-4; 8 bases line up with TRBD1. The ends lost 4 bases at V and 8 bases at J; junction bases unmatched: 10. Germline lookup yields CDR1 SGDLS and CDR2 YYNGEE. This CDR3 region has 15 residues. The CDR3 sequence is CASSISGTGNEKLFF. CDR3 bases: TGTGCCAGCAGCATCTCGGGGACAGGAAACGAAAAACTGTTTTTT.

J is TRBJ2-7 and V is TRBV4-2, with a possible D match to TRBD1 (6 bases). The CDR3 length is 18 residues. The ends were cut back, 0 bases at V and 7 bases at J, with 25 bases in the middle. Germline V lookup: CDR1 LGHNA, CDR2 YNFKEQ. CDR3 sequence reads: CASSQEGTRDGGQGEQYF. For the CDR3, the DNA is TGTGCCAGCAGCCAAGAAGGAACCCGGGATGGGGGCCAAGGGGAGCAGTACTTC.

The chain couples TRBV19 to TRBJ1-1; D perhaps matches TRBD1 (5 bases). Germline V gene data show CDR1 as LNHDA and CDR2 as SQIVND (reference sequence). CDR3 size: 14 residues. Between the trimmed V and J ends, which lost 9 bases and 2 bases, there was a span of 16 bases. As DNA, the CDR3 is TGTGCCAGCGGACACCCGACACAAAACACTGAAGCTTTCTTT. Translating gives CASGHPTQNTEAFF.

The chain couples TRBV6-6 to TRBJ1-1, with D tentatively TRBD1 (6 bases). This CDR3 is 15 amino acids long. The V and J ends lost 4 bases and 8 bases respectively, with 20 bases between them. Germline V gene data show CDR1 as MNHNY and CDR2 as SVGAGI (reference sequence). The CDR3 DNA is TGTGCCAGCAGTTTAGGACAGCGACAACCCATCGAAGCTTTCTTT. Translated: CASSLGQRQPIEAFF.

A note on this clone: Other DNA sequences within the sample encode an identical CDR3. The V call is TRBV29-1, the J call TRBJ1-1; TRBD1 is a possible D gene (5 bases). The V end lost 5 bases, the J end lost 1 base, and 5 bases lay between the germline ends. Per the germline V gene, CDR1 is SQVTM and CDR2 is ANQGSEA. The CDR3 totals 11 residues. The CDR3 sequence: CSVRGNTEAFF. The DNA for the CDR3 is TGCAGCGTTAGGGGGAACACTGAAGCTTTCTTT.

The table lists this clone with a few counts. The chain couples TRBV28 to TRBJ1-4, with D uncertain. V was shortened by 8 bases and J by 5 bases, with 12 bases between the two germline ends. CDR3 length: 13 amino acids. The germline CDR1 and CDR2 sequences are MDHEN and SYDVKM. The CDR3 here is CASRRTGNEKLFF. The DNA of the CDR3 is TGTGCCAGCCGCCGGACGGGAAATGAAAAACTGTTTTTT. Together with reference TRBV28 and TRBJ1-4, the CDR3 gives the full variable domain: DVKVTQSSRYLVKRTGEKVFLECVQDMDHENMFWYRQDPGLGLRLIYFSYDVKMKEKGDIPEGYSVSREKKERFSLILESASTNQTSMYLCASRRTGNEKLFFGSGTQLSVL.

In its sample, this clone was seen a few times. The chain couples TRBV28 to TRBJ1-4, with TRBD1 matching 7 bases. The CDR3 covers 15 residues. CDR1 and CDR2 (germline): MDHEN, SYDVKM. Trimming cost V 5 bases and J 5 bases; bases outside gene matches: 8. This CDR3 is CASSRTGRKNEKLFF. The CDR3 DNA reads TGTGCCAGCAGTAGGACAGGTCGAAAAAATGAAAAACTGTTTTTT.

This clone was counted a few times. Other DNA sequences from this sample encode an identical CDR3 as well. The CDR3 is CASSLLDTQYF. CDR3 DNA sequence: TGTGCCAGCAGTCTCTTGGATACGCAGTATTTT. V and J are TRBV28 and TRBJ2-3; D gene ambiguous. The CDR3 is 11 amino acids. The germline gives CDR1 MDHEN, CDR2 SYDVKM. The germline V and J ends were trimmed by 5 bases and 6 bases, with 6 bases remaining between them.

A few counts support this clone. The chain couples TRBV4-1 to TRBJ1-2; 8 bases are a match to TRBD1. V trimming: 5 bases; J trimming: 5 bases; junction bases outside the gene matches: 13. Germline CDR1 MGHRA, CDR2 YSYEKL. CDR3 length: 16 residues. The CDR3 DNA follows: TGCGCCAGCAGCTCCCCTGAGCGGACAGGGCTTTATGGCTACACCTTC. Amino acid sequence: CASSSPERTGLYGYTF.